A selection of T cell receptor beta chains follows, all from one sample in a study of OX40 agonist ivuxolimab in advanced cancers. Measured with immunoSEQ multiplex PCR; TCRdb has only the in-frame clones, and not every one. There are 45,000 to 75,000 clones in the sample; around 79% occur only once, and roughly 1.2% lies in the top ten. This specimen consisted of CD4+ or CD8+ T cells sorted from blood, obtained in a trial of the OX40 agonist ivuxolimab. The receptor source for this set is an adult with an advanced solid tumor such as melanoma, head and neck, liver or kidney cancer. The CDR3 runs from the conserved cysteine through the conserved F or W. Each record gives: CDR3 length, V gene, clone size, D gene, J gene, CDR3 DNA, CDR3 protein. A D gene is named only where the DNA matches it firmly. Rows give clone size only sometimes, using once, few, many, or a class for an expanded clone.

CDR3 length: 16
V gene: TRBV7-2
clone size: once
D gene: -
J gene: TRBJ2-2
CDR3 DNA: TGTGCCAGCAGCTTATCTCAGGGTCCCGAAACCGGGGAGCTGTTTTTT
CDR3 protein: CASSLSQGPETGELFF

CDR3 length: 16
V gene: TRBV6-4
clone size: -
D gene: TRBD2
J gene: TRBJ2-1
CDR3 DNA: TGTGCCAGCAGTGACTCGGGACTAGCGGGACTCAATGAGCAGTTCTTC
CDR3 protein: CASSDSGLAGLNEQFF

CDR3 length: 11
V gene: TRBV28
clone size: -
D gene: -
J gene: TRBJ1-5
CDR3 DNA: TGTGCCACCCAAACCAATCAGCCCCAGCATTTT
CDR3 protein: CATQTNQPQHF

CDR3 length: 19
V gene: TRBV10-3
clone size: -
D gene: TRBD2
J gene: TRBJ2-1
CDR3 DNA: TGTGCCATCAGTGAGTCGATCGGCCTAGCGGGGGGGCGCCGCAATGAGCAGTTCTTC
CDR3 protein: CAISESIGLAGGRRNEQFF

CDR3 length: 15
V gene: TRBV6-1
clone size: -
D gene: TRBD1
J gene: TRBJ2-5
CDR3 DNA: TGTGCCAGCAGTGTAGGTGGGACAGGGGAAGAGACCCAGTACTTC
CDR3 protein: CASSVGGTGEETQYF

CDR3 length: 14
V gene: TRBV2
clone size: -
D gene: TRBD2
J gene: TRBJ2-2
CDR3 DNA: TGTGCCAGCGGCGGACTAGCGGTGGCCGGGGAGCTGTTTTTT
CDR3 protein: CASGGLAVAGELFF

CDR3 length: 13
V gene: TRBV2
clone size: -
D gene: TRBD1
J gene: TRBJ1-2
CDR3 DNA: TGTGCCAGCAGAGCAGGGGGAGTCTATGGCTACACCTTC
CDR3 protein: CASRAGGVYGYTF

CDR3 length: 15
V gene: TRBV19
clone size: -
D gene: TRBD1
J gene: TRBJ1-2
CDR3 DNA: TGTGCCAGTAGCCCCCGGGACAGGGGCTGGAATGGCTACACCTTC
CDR3 protein: CASSPRDRGWNGYTF

CDR3 length: 13
V gene: TRBV2
clone size: -
D gene: TRBD1
J gene: TRBJ2-3
CDR3 DNA: TGTGCCAGCAGCGGACAGGGCACAGATACGCAGTATTTT
CDR3 protein: CASSGQGTDTQYF

CDR3 length: 15
V gene: TRBV27
clone size: -
D gene: -
J gene: TRBJ2-5
CDR3 DNA: TGTGCCAGCAGTTTATCCACAGGTTCCCAAGAGACCCAGTACTTC
CDR3 protein: CASSLSTGSQETQYF

CDR3 length: 16
V gene: TRBV5-5
clone size: -
D gene: -
J gene: TRBJ2-5
CDR3 DNA: TGTGCCAGCAGCGCCGAGATACTAACAGGGCGAAGGTCCCAGTACTTC
CDR3 protein: CASSAEILTGRRSQYF

CDR3 length: 14
V gene: TRBV5-1
clone size: -
D gene: -
J gene: TRBJ1-6
CDR3 DNA: TGCGCCAGCAGCTTGAAAAGACAGAATTCACCCCTCCACTTT
CDR3 protein: CASSLKRQNSPLHF

CDR3 length: 15
V gene: TRBV6-5
clone size: -
D gene: -
J gene: TRBJ2-7
CDR3 DNA: TGTGCCAGCAGTTACGATAGGGGGGGCGGCTACGAGCAGTACTTC
CDR3 protein: CASSYDRGGGYEQYF

CDR3 length: 17
V gene: TRBV5-1
clone size: -
D gene: -
J gene: TRBJ2-3
CDR3 DNA: TGCGCCAGCAGTCCCGATGAAAGACAGGGAGGTACAGATACGCAGTATTTT
CDR3 protein: CASSPDERQGGTDTQYF

CDR3 length: 14
V gene: TRBV19
clone size: few
D gene: -
J gene: TRBJ1-4
CDR3 DNA: TGTGCCAGTAGTAGACAGGACTTCAGTGAAAAACTGTTTTTT
CDR3 protein: CASSRQDFSEKLFF

CDR3 length: 15
V gene: TRBV18
clone size: -
D gene: -
J gene: TRBJ2-7
CDR3 DNA: TGTGCCAGCTCACCCGGGATTTGGGGCTCCTACGAGCAGTACTTC
CDR3 protein: CASSPGIWGSYEQYF

CDR3 length: 14
V gene: TRBV9
clone size: -
D gene: -
J gene: TRBJ2-7
CDR3 DNA: TGTGCCAGCAGCGTACTGGCGACCTCCTACGAGCAGTACTTC
CDR3 protein: CASSVLATSYEQYF

CDR3 length: 19
V gene: TRBV4-1
clone size: few
D gene: TRBD2
J gene: TRBJ2-1
CDR3 DNA: TGCGCCAGCAGCCAAGATCCGGTAACTAGCGGGGGGTTTGAGAATGAGCAGTTCTTC
CDR3 protein: CASSQDPVTSGGFENEQFF

CDR3 length: 13
V gene: TRBV6-5
clone size: -
D gene: -
J gene: TRBJ1-2
CDR3 DNA: TGTGCCAGCCGGCGGCGAAGGGACTATGGCTACACCTTC
CDR3 protein: CASRRRRDYGYTF

CDR3 length: 12
V gene: TRBV21-1
clone size: few
D gene: -
J gene: TRBJ2-7
CDR3 DNA: TGTGCCAGCTTCCGACAGGGAGCCGAGCAGTACTTC
CDR3 protein: CASFRQGAEQYF

CDR3 length: 15
V gene: TRBV2
clone size: -
D gene: -
J gene: TRBJ2-1
CDR3 DNA: TGTGCCAGCAGTGGGTCCGGGAATAACTACAATGAGCAGTTCTTC
CDR3 protein: CASSGSGNNYNEQFF

CDR3 length: 13
V gene: TRBV28
clone size: -
D gene: -
J gene: TRBJ1-6
CDR3 DNA: TGTGCCAGCAGTTTTCCCTATAATTCACCCCTCCACTTT
CDR3 protein: CASSFPYNSPLHF

CDR3 length: 13
V gene: TRBV7-3
clone size: -
D gene: TRBD2
J gene: TRBJ2-7
CDR3 DNA: TGTGCCAGCAGCTTGGGGACTAATTACGAGCAGTACTTC
CDR3 protein: CASSLGTNYEQYF

CDR3 length: 15
V gene: TRBV15
clone size: once
D gene: -
J gene: TRBJ1-5
CDR3 DNA: TGTGCCACCAGCAGAGAGGGGGATATAGGTCAGCCCCAGCATTTT
CDR3 protein: CATSREGDIGQPQHF

CDR3 length: 14
V gene: TRBV6-1
clone size: -
D gene: -
J gene: TRBJ1-1
CDR3 DNA: TGTGCCAGCAGTACCTTTTTGGCGAACACTGAAGCTTTCTTT
CDR3 protein: CASSTFLANTEAFF

CDR3 length: 12
V gene: TRBV6-5
clone size: few
D gene: -
J gene: TRBJ2-2
CDR3 DNA: TGTGCCAGCAGTGGGTTTTGGGGGGAGCTGTTTTTT
CDR3 protein: CASSGFWGELFF

CDR3 length: 15
V gene: TRBV11-3
clone size: -
D gene: -
J gene: TRBJ2-7
CDR3 DNA: TGTGCCAGCAGCCCAGGCGGGCTAACCCTCTACGAGCAGTACTTC
CDR3 protein: CASSPGGLTLYEQYF

CDR3 length: 13
V gene: TRBV18
clone size: few
D gene: -
J gene: TRBJ1-5
CDR3 DNA: TGTGCCAGCTCTCCAGGGCCAAATCAGCCCCAGCATTTT
CDR3 protein: CASSPGPNQPQHF

CDR3 length: 13
V gene: TRBV5-1
clone size: -
D gene: -
J gene: TRBJ1-2
CDR3 DNA: TGCGCCAGCACCGTAGGATATAACTATGGCTACACCTTC
CDR3 protein: CASTVGYNYGYTF